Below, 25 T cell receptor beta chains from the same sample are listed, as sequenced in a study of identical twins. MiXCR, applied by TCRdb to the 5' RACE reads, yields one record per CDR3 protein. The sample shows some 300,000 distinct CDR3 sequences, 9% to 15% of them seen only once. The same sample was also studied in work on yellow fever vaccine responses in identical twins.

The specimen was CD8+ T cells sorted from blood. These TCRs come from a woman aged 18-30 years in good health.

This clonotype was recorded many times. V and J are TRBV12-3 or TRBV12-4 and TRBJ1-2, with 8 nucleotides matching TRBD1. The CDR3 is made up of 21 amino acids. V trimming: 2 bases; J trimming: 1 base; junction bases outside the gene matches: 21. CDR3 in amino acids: CASSLILLFTQTTGVNYGYTF. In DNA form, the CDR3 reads TGTGCCAGCAGTTTAATTTTGCTTTTCACCCAAACGACAGGGGTTAACTATGGCTACACCTTC.

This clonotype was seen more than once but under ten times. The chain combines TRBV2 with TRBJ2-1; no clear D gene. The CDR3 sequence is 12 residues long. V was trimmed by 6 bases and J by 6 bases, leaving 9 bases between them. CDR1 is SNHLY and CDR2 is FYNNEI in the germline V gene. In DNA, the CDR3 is TGTGCCAGCAGCGACTTTCGCAATGAGCAGTTCTTC. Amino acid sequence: CASSDFRNEQFF. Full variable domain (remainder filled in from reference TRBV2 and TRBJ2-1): EPEVTQTPSHQVTQMGQEVILRCVPISNHLYFYWYRQILGQKVEFLVSFYNNEISEKSEIFDDQFSVERPDGSNFTLKIRSTKLEDSAMYFCASSDFRNEQFFGPGTRLTVL.

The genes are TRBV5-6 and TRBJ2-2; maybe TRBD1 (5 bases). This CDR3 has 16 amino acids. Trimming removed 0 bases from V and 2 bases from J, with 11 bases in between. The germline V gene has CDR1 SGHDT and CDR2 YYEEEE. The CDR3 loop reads CASSLGAGSNTGELFF. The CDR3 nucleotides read TGTGCCAGCAGCTTGGGGGCAGGGTCTAACACCGGGGAGCTGTTTTTT.

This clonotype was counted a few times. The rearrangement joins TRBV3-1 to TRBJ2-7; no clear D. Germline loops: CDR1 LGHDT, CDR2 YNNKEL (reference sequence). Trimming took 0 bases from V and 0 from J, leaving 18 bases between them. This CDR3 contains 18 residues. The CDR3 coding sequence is TGTGCCAGCAGCCAAGATCCCCAGCGCCCACTTTACTCCTACGAGCAGTACTTC. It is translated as CASSQDPQRPLYSYEQYF.

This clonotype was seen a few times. The DNA for the CDR3 is TGTGCCAGCTTCCCCATGACTCCCGGCGGGGTGTACAATGAGCAGTTCTTC. It is translated as CASFPMTPGGVYNEQFF. This chain uses TRBV18 with TRBJ2-1, with D maybe TRBD2 (6 bases). Looked up from germline, CDR1 is KGHSH and CDR2 is LQKENI. The CDR3 is made up of 17 amino acids. Trimming shortened V by 7 bases and J by 4 bases, and 23 bases separated the two germline ends.

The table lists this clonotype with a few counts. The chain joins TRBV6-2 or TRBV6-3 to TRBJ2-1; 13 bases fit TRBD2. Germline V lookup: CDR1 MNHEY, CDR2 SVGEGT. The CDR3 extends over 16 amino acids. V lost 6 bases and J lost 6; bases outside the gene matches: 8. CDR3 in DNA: TGTGCCAGCAGCTTACCCGGGACTAGCGGGGCCAATGAGCAGTTCTTC. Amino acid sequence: CASSLPGTSGANEQFF.

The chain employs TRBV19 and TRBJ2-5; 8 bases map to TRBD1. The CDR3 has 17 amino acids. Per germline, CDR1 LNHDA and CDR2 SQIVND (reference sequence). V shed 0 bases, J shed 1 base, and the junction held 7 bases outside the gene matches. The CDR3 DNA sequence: TGTGCCAGTAGTATAGAGGTCCCAGGGGGCGGCCAAGAGACCCAGTACTTC. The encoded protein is CASSIEVPGGGQETQYF.

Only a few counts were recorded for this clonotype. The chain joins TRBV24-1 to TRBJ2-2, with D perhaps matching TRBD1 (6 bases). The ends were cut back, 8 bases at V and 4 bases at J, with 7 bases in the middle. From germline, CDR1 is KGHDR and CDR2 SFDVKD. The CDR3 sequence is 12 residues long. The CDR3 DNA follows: TGTGCCACCATGGGGGCCACCGGGGAGCTGTTTTTT. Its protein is CATMGATGELFF.

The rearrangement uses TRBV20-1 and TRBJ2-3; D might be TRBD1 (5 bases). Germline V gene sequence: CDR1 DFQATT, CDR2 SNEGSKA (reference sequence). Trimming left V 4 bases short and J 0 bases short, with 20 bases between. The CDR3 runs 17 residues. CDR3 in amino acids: CSATSGAQYASTDTQYF. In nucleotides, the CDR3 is TGCAGTGCTACCTCTGGGGCCCAGTACGCTAGCACAGATACGCAGTATTTT.

This CDR3 reads CASSARDPYEQYF. The DNA of the CDR3 is TGTGCCAGCAGTGCTCGGGATCCCTACGAGCAGTACTTC. The chain links TRBV6-1 to TRBJ2-7, with a weak D call TRBD2 (5 bases). The CDR3 consists of 13 residues. CDR1 MNHNS and CDR2 SASEGT come from the germline V gene. V was pared by 4 bases and J by 2 bases, with 9 bases between.

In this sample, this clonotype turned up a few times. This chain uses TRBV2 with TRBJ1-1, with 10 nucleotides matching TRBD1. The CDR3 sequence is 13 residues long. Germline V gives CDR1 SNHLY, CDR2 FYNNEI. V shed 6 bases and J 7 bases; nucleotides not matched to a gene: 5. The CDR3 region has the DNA TGTGCCAGCAGCCCCGGGACAGGGGTTGAAGCTTTCTTT. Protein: CASSPGTGVEAFF.

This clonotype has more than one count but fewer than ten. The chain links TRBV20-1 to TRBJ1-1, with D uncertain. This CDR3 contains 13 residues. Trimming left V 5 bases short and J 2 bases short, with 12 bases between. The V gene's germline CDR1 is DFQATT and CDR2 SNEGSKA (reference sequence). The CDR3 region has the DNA TGCAGTGCTGGAATTCCACAAAACACTGAAGCTTTCTTT. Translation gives CSAGIPQNTEAFF.

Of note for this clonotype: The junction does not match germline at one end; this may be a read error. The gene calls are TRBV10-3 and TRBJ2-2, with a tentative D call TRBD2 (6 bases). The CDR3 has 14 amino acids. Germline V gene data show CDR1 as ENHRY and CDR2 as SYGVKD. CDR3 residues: CAISPGVWGGELLF. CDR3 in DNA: TGTGCCATCAGCCCCGGAGTCTGGGGCGGGGAGCTGCTTTTT.

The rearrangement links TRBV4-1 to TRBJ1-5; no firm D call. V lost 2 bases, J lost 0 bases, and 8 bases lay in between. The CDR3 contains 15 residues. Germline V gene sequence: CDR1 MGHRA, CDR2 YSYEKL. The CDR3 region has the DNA TGCGCCAGCAGCCAACTCGTGGGTAGCAATCAGCCCCAGCATTTT. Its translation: CASSQLVGSNQPQHF.

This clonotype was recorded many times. The CDR3 loop reads CSARVNYGYTF. The CDR3 DNA sequence: TGCAGTGCTAGAGTTAACTATGGCTACACCTTC. This rearrangement joins TRBV20-1 to TRBJ1-2; D unresolved. CDR3 length: 11 amino acids. Trimming shortened V by 1 base and J by 1 base, and 1 base separated the two germline ends. Germline CDR1 reads DFQATT; CDR2 reads SNEGSKA (reference sequence).

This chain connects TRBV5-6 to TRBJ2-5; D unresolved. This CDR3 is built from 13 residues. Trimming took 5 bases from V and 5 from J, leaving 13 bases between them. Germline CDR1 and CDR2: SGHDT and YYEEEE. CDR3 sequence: CASRASWGETQYF. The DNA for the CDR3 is TGTGCCAGCAGAGCCTCCTGGGGTGAGACCCAGTACTTC.

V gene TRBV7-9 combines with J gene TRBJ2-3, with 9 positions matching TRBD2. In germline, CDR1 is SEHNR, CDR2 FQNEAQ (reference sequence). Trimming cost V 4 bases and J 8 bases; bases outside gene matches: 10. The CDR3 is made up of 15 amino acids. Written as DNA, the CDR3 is TGTGCCAGCAGCTCAGAGGCTAGCGGGACCGCTACGCAGTATTTT. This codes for CASSSEASGTATQYF.

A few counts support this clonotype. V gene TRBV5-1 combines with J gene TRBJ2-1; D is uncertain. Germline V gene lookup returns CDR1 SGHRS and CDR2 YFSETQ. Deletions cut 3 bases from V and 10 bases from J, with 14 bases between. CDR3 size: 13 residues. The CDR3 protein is CASSSDQPREQFF. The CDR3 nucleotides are TGCGCCAGCAGCTCGGACCAACCTCGGGAGCAGTTCTTC.

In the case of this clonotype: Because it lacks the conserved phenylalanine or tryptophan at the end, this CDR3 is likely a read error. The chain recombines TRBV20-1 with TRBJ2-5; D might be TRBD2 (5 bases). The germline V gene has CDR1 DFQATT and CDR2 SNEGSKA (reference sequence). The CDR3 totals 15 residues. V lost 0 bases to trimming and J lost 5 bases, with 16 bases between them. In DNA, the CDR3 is TGCAGTGCTAGAGATGAGGACTCTTCCTGGGAGACCCAGTACTTG. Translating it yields CSARDEDSSWETQYL.

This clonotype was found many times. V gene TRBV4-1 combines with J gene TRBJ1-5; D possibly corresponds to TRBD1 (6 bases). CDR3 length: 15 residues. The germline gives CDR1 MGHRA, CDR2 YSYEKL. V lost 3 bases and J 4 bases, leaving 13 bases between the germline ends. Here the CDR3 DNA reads TGCGCCAGCAGCCACAACGGACAGAATAATCAGCCCCAGCATTTT. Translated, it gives CASSHNGQNNQPQHF.

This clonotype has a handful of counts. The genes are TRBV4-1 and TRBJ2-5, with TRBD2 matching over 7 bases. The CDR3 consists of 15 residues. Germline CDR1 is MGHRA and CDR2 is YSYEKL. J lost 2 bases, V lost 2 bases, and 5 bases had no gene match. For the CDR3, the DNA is TGCGCCAGCAGCCAATACGAGCGGGAACAAGAGACCCAGTACTTC. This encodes CASSQYEREQETQYF.

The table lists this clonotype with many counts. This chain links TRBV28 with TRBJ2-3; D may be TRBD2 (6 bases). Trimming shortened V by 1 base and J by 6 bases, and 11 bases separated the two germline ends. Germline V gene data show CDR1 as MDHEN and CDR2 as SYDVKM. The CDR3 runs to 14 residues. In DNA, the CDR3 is TGTGCCAGCAGTTTATTACTAGCAGATGATACGCAGTATTTT. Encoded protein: CASSLLLADDTQYF.

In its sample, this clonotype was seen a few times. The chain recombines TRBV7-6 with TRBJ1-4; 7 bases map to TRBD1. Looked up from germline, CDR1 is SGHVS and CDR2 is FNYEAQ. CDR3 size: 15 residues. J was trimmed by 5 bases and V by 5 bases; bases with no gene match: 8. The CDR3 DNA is TGTGCCAGCAGCGACCCGGGGACAGCGAATGAAAAACTGTTTTTT. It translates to CASSDPGTANEKLFF.

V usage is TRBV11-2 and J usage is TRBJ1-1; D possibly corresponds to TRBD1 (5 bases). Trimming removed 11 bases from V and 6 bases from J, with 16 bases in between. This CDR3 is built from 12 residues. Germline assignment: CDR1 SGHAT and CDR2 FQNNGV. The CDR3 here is CASQGGWAEAFF. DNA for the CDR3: TGTGCCTCCCAGGGCGGTTGGGCTGAAGCTTTCTTT.

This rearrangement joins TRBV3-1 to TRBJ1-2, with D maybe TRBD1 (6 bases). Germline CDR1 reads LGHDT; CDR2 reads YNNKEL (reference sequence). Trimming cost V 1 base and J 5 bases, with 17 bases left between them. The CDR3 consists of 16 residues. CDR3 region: CASSQAYLRDTYGYTF. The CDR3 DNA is TGTGCCAGCAGCCAAGCTTACCTCCGGGACACTTATGGCTACACCTTC.